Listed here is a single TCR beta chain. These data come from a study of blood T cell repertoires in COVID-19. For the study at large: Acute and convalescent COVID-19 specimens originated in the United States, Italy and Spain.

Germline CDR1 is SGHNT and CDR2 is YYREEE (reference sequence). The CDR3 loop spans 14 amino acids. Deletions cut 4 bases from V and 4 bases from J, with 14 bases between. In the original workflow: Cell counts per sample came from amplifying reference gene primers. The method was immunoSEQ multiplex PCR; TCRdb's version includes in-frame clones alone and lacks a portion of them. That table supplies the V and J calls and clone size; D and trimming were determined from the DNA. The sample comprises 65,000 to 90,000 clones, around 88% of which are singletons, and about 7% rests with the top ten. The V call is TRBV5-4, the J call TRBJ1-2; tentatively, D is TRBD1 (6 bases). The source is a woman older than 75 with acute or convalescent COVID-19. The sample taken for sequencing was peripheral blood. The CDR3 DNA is TGTGCCAGCAGCGGACCAAACAGGGCCTATGGCTACACCTTC. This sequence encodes CASSGPNRAYGYTF.